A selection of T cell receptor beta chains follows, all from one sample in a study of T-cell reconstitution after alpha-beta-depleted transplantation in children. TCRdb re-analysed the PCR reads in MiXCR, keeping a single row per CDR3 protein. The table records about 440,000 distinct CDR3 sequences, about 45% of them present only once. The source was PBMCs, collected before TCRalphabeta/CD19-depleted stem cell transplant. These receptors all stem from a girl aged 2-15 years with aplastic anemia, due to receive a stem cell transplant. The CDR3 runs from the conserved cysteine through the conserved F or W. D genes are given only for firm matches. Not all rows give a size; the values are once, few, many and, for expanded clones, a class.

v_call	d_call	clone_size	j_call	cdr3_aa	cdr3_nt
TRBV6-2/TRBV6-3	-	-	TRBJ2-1	CASSYGKFGGNNEQFF	TGTGCCAGCAGTTATGGGAAATTCGGCGGGAACAATGAGCAGTTCTTC
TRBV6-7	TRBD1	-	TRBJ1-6	CASSLQGAPGSPLHF	TGTGCCAGCAGTCTACAGGGGGCTCCGGGTTCACCCCTCCACTTT
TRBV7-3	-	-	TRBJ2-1	CASSLFASEEQFF	TGTGCCAGCAGCTTATTTGCTAGCGAAGAGCAGTTCTTC
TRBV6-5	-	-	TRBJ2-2	CASSYRGDTGELFF	TGTGCCAGCAGTTACAGGGGGGACACCGGGGAGCTGTTTTTT
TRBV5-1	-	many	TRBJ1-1	CASSLGQVGGTEAFF	TGCGCCAGCAGCTTGGGGCAGGTCGGCGGCACTGAAGCTTTCTTT
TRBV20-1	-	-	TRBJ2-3	CSAPIGTDTQYF	TGCAGTGCCCCGATTGGCACAGATACGCAGTATTTT
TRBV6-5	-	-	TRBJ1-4	CASSYFRATNEKLFF	TGTGCCAGCAGTTACTTCAGGGCAACTAATGAAAAACTGTTTTTT
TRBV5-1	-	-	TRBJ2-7	CASSLPAGGDEQYF	TGCGCCAGCAGCCTCCCGGCAGGAGGGGACGAGCAGTACTTC
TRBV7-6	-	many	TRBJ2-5	CASSLGPRGRRTEETQYF	TGTGCCAGCAGCTTAGGGCCCCGGGGGCGGAGGACAGAAGAGACCCAGTACTTC
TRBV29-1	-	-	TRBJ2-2	CSVVTGVNTGELFF	TGCAGCGTTGTAACGGGAGTGAACACCGGGGAGCTGTTTTTT
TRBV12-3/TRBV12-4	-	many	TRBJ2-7	CASSFYSYEQYF	TGTGCCAGCAGTTTTTACTCCTACGAGCAGTACTTC
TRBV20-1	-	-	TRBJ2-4	CSARKEPIVGIQYF	TGCAGTGCTAGAAAGGAGCCTATTGTCGGCATTCAGTACTTC
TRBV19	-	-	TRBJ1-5	CASSARYQPQHF	TGTGCCAGTAGCGCCAGATATCAGCCCCAGCATTTT
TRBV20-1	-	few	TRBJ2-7	CSASVTSYEQYF	TGCAGTGCTAGCGTCACATCTTACGAGCAGTACTTC
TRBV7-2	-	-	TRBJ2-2	CASSLVSSGTGELFF	TGTGCCAGCAGCTTAGTCTCCAGCGGGACCGGGGAGCTGTTTTTT
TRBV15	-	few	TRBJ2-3	CATSMSGLSTDTQYF	TGTGCCACCAGCATGAGCGGCCTAAGCACAGATACGCAGTATTTT
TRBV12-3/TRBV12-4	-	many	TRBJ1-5	CASSLASSNQPQHF	TGTGCCAGCAGTTTAGCTTCTAGCAATCAGCCCCAGCATTTT
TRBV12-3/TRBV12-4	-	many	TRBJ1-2	CASTLGQGHYGYTF	TGTGCCAGCACCCTGGGGCAGGGACACTATGGCTACACCTTC
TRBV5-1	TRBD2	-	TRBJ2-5	CASSLEVGGRTEGKTQYF	TGCGCCAGCAGCTTGGAGGTTGGCGGGAGGACAGAGGGGAAGACCCAGTACTTC
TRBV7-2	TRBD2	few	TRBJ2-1	CASSLVTSGESEQFF	TGTGCCAGCAGCTTAGTGACTAGCGGGGAATCGGAGCAGTTCTTC
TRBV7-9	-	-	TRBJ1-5	CASSPEVLSGMDQPQHF	TGTGCCAGCAGCCCAGAGGTTTTGTCAGGGATGGATCAGCCCCAGCATTTT
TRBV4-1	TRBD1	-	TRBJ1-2	CASSQLRGGYTF	TGCGCCAGCAGCCAACTCAGGGGGGGCTACACCTTC
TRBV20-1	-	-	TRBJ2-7	CSASAPPPPAEQYF	TGCAGTGCTAGCGCCCCCCCGCCGCCGGCCGAGCAGTACTTC
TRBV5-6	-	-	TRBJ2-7	CASSFWGNEQYF	TGTGCCAGCAGCTTTTGGGGAAACGAGCAGTACTTC
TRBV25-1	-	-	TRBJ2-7	CASSDRVRDAEQYF	TGTGCCAGCAGTGATCGAGTCAGGGACGCCGAGCAGTACTTC
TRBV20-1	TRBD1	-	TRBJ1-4	CSARQGATANEKLFF	TGCAGTGCCAGACAGGGGGCGACGGCTAATGAAAAACTGTTTTTT
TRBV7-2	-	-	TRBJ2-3	CASSLDDGTQYF	TGTGCCAGCAGCTTAGACGACGGTACGCAGTATTTT
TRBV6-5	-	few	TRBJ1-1	CASSYSGIGEAFF	TGTGCCAGCAGTTACTCCGGGATAGGTGAAGCTTTCTTT
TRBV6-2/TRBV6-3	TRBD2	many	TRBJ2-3	CASRRSGSVSTDTQYF	TGTGCCAGCAGGCGAAGCGGGAGCGTCTCCACAGATACGCAGTATTTT
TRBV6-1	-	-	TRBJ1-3	CASSADRSGNTIYF	TGTGCCAGCAGTGCCGATCGCTCTGGAAACACCATATATTTT
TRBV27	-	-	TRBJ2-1	CASSRQGLPEQFF	TGTGCCAGCAGTAGGCAGGGTCTTCCTGAGCAGTTCTTC
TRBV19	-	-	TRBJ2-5	CASRPGTLKETQYF	TGTGCCAGTAGACCCGGGACCTTAAAAGAGACCCAGTACTTC
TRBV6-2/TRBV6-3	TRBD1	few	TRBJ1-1	CASNRDRGISEAFF	TGTGCCAGCAATCGGGACAGGGGAATTTCTGAAGCTTTCTTT
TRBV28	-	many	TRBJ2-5	CASSFGAGTQYF	TGTGCCAGCAGTTTCGGGGCGGGGACCCAGTACTTC
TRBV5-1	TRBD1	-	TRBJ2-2	CASSATGGLTGELFF	TGCGCCAGCAGCGCCACAGGGGGCCTGACCGGGGAGCTGTTTTTT
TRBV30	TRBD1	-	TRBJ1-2	CAWSGTGANYGYTF	TGTGCCTGGAGTGGAACAGGGGCCAACTATGGCTACACCTTC
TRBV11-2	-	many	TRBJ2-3	CASSPIRAQAVKRTDTQYF	TGTGCCAGCAGCCCCATACGGGCGCAAGCGGTAAAGCGCACAGATACGCAGTATTTT
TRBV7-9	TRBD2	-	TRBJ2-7	CASSLALAGPRAYEQYF	TGTGCCAGCAGCTTAGCACTAGCGGGTCCTAGAGCCTACGAGCAGTACTTC
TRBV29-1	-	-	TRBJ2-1	CSVGQGGSHEQFF	TGCAGCGTTGGCCAGGGGGGTAGCCATGAGCAGTTCTTC
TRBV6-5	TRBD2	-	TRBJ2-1	CASTTSGNEQFF	TGTGCCAGCACCACTAGCGGCAATGAGCAGTTCTTC
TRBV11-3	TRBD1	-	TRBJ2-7	CASSSKSRDRGGYEQYF	TGTGCCAGCAGCTCAAAATCCCGGGACAGGGGAGGCTACGAGCAGTACTTC
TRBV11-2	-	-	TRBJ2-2	CASSLLGRLNTGELFF	TGTGCCAGCAGCTTGCTCGGGAGATTGAACACCGGGGAGCTGTTTTTT
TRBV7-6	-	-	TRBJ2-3	CASSPEGTEYTDTQYF	TGTGCCAGCAGCCCGGAGGGGACGGAATACACAGATACGCAGTATTTT
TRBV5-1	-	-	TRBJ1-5	CASSLESGGQPQHF	TGCGCCAGCAGCTTGGAGTCGGGGGGGCAGCCCCAGCATTTT
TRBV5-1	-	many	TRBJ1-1	CASSLMGGPALTEAFF	TGCGCCAGCAGCTTGATGGGGGGCCCCGCGTTAACTGAAGCTTTCTTT
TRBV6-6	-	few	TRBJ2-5	CASTGTGETQYF	TGTGCCAGCACCGGTACCGGGGAGACCCAGTACTTC
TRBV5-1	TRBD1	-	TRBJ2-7	CASSPKTGGSMYF	TGCGCCAGCAGTCCCAAAACAGGGGGCTCCATGTACTTC
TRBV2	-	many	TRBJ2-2	CATAGIMGTGELFF	TGTGCCACAGCAGGGATCATGGGCACCGGGGAGCTGTTTTTT
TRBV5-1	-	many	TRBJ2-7	CASSFGPHEQYF	TGCGCCAGCAGCTTCGGGCCCCACGAGCAGTACTTC
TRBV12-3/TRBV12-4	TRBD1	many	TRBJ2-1	CASSSNRGYNEQFF	TGTGCCAGCAGTTCAAACAGGGGATACAATGAGCAGTTCTTC
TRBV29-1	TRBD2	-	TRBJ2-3	CSVALAGKESDTQYF	TGCAGCGTTGCCCTAGCGGGAAAAGAGTCAGATACGCAGTATTTT
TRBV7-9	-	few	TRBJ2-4	CASSLGDSRVNIQYF	TGTGCCAGCAGCTTAGGAGACTCGCGGGTAAACATTCAGTACTTC
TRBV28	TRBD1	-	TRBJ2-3	CASSRQGQYF	TGTGCCAGCAGTCGACAGGGACAGTATTTT
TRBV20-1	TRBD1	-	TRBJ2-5	CSASRTRGSGETQYF	TGCAGTGCTAGCCGCACCAGGGGGTCGGGGGAGACCCAGTACTTC